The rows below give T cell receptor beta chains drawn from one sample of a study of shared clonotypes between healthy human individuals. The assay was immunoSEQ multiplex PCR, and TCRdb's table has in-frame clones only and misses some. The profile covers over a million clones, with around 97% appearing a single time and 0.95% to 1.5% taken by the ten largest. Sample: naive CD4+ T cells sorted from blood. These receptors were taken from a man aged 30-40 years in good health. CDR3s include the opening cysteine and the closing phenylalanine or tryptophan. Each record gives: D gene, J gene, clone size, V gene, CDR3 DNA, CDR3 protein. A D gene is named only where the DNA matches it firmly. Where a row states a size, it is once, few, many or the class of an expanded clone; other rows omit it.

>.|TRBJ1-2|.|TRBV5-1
TGCGCCAGCAGCTTGGAGGGTACGGGCGGCTACACCTTC
CASSLEGTGGYTF
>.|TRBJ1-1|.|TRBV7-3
TGTGCCAGCAGCCGCACAGGGTCGTACACTGAAGCTTTCTTT
CASSRTGSYTEAFF
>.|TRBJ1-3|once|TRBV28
TGTGCCAGCAAACGGGAAACCTCTGGAAACACCATATATTTT
CASKRETSGNTIYF
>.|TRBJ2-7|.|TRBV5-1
TGCGCCAGCAGCTTGTCAGCCCGGGGCAATCTAGTCATCGAGCAGTACTTC
CASSLSARGNLVIEQYF
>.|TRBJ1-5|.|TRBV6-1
TGTGCCAGCAGTTGGGTGGGGGCCTCCAATCAGCCCCAGCATTTT
CASSWVGASNQPQHF
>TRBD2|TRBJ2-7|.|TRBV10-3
TGTGCCACGACAGCTAGCGGGACTTCGGAGCAGTACTTC
CATTASGTSEQYF
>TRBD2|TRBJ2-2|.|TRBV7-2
TGTGCCAGCAGCAATCACCGGGGGGATGGGACCGGGGAGCTGTTTTTT
CASSNHRGDGTGELFF
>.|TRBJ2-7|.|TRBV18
TGTGCCAGCTCACCACGGTTAGGGTTGGGCTACGAGCAGTACTTC
CASSPRLGLGYEQYF
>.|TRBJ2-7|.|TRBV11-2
TGTGCCAGCAGCTTCGGCCAGGGGCCCTACGAGCAGTACTTC
CASSFGQGPYEQYF
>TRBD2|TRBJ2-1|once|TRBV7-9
TGTGCCAGCAGCCCTCTGGGACTAGGGGTTTACAATGAGCAGTTCTTC
CASSPLGLGVYNEQFF
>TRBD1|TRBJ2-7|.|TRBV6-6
TGTGCCAGCAGTCAGGGACAGGGGGCGATCAACGAGCAGTACTTC
CASSQGQGAINEQYF
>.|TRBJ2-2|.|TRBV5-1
TGCGCCAGCAGCTTGGCGGGCTTGGGCACCGGGGAGCTGTTTTTT
CASSLAGLGTGELFF
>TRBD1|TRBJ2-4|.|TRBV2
TGTGCCAGCAGTGTAGCCGGGACAGGAAAAAACATTCAGTACTTC
CASSVAGTGKNIQYF
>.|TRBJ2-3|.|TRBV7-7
TGTGCTAGCAGCTTAGATAGAGTCGCAGATACGCAGTATTTT
CASSLDRVADTQYF
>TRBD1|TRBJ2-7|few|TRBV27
TGTGCCACTCGTCAGGGGGCCAATTTCTACGAGCAGTACTTC
CATRQGANFYEQYF
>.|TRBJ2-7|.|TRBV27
TGTGCCAGCAGTTCAACGGGCCAGACAACGGACGAGCAGTACTTC
CASSSTGQTTDEQYF
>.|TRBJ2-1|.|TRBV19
TGTGCCAGTAGGGCCGACCCCTCAGGTGATGAGCAGTTCTTC
CASRADPSGDEQFF
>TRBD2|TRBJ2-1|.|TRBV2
TGTGCCAGCAGCGGACTAGCGGGGGCTCCTCCCTACAATGAGCAGTTCTTC
CASSGLAGAPPYNEQFF
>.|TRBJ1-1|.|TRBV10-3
TGTGCCATCAGTGAGTTGGTCAGTGAAGCTTTCTTT
CAISELVSEAFF
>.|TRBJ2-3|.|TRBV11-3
TGTGCCAGCAGCTTAGATGGTTGGGGGAGCGACGATACGCAGTATTTT
CASSLDGWGSDDTQYF